This entry lists 11 T cell receptor beta chains sequenced from one sample in a study of T cell changes during pregnancy in multiple sclerosis. The table came from immunoSEQ multiplex PCR; TCRdb's copy has only in-frame clones and leaves some out. In the table there are around 86,000 clones, roughly 91% of which are singletons. Sequenced here: peripheral blood, sampled in the first trimester of pregnancy. These receptors came from a female donor with multiple sclerosis, enrolled in a pregnancy study.

This chain joins TRBV5-1 and TRBJ1-2; a possible D gene is TRBD1 (6 bases). The V end lost 4 bases, the J end lost 4 bases, and 11 bases lay between the germline ends. Looked up from germline, CDR1 is SGHRS and CDR2 is YFSETQ. The CDR3 loop spans 13 amino acids. The CDR3 here is CASSGTGSYGYTF. The CDR3 nucleotides read TGCGCCAGCAGCGGAACAGGGAGCTATGGCTACACCTTC.

J is TRBJ2-7 and V is TRBV28, with TRBD2 matching over 13 bases. Germline CDR1 and CDR2: MDHEN and SYDVKM. The CDR3 runs 16 residues. V lost 4 bases, J lost 6 bases, and 9 bases stayed unmatched. CDR3 in DNA: TGTGCCAGCAGTTCCCTCCGGACTAGCGGGAGCCCCGAGCAGTACTTC. Translating gives CASSSLRTSGSPEQYF.

This chain connects TRBV30 to TRBJ2-1; tentative D call: TRBD1 (6 bases). V lost 0 bases and J 5 bases, leaving 14 bases between the germline ends. The CDR3 totals 15 residues. From germline, CDR1 is GTSNPN and CDR2 SVGIG (reference sequence). CDR3 DNA: TGTGCCTGGAGTGTAGCTACAGGGTGGGACAATGAGCAGTTCTTC. Its translation: CAWSVATGWDNEQFF.

This rearrangement joins TRBV29-1 to TRBJ2-7; no clear D. This CDR3 region has 14 residues. V gave up 5 bases and J gave up 0 bases, with 14 bases separating them. The germline V gene has CDR1 SQVTM and CDR2 ANQGSEA. The CDR3 loop reads CSVTTRASSYEQYF. For the CDR3, the DNA is TGCAGCGTTACCACCCGAGCGAGCTCCTACGAGCAGTACTTC.

Here the CDR3 reads CASVSGTGGSEAFF. The CDR3 DNA reads TGTGCCAGCGTATCCGGGACAGGGGGGTCTGAAGCTTTCTTT. This chain connects TRBV27 to TRBJ1-1, with 11 bases lining up with TRBD1. This CDR3 is built from 14 residues. Germline CDR1 reads MNHEY; CDR2 reads SMNVEV (reference sequence). The junction had 8 bases not matched to a gene; V was cut back by 8 bases and J by 6 bases.

J is TRBJ1-1 and V is TRBV19; D call uncertain. The germline CDR1 and CDR2 sequences are LNHDA and SQIVND (reference sequence). V lost 1 base and J lost 5, with 17 bases in between. There are 16 residues in the CDR3. CDR3 DNA sequence: TGTGCCAGTAGTATAGTTGGCAGCTCCGCGGAAACTGAAGCTTTCTTT. Protein product: CASSIVGSSAETEAFF.

This rearrangement joins TRBV7-2 to TRBJ2-3; perhaps TRBD1 as D (6 bases). Germline V lookup: CDR1 SGHTA, CDR2 FQGNSA. The V and J ends lost 4 bases and 4 bases respectively, with 9 bases between them. This CDR3 is 13 amino acids long. CDR3 sequence (DNA): TGTGCCAGCAGCTCTTACAGGGCAGATACGCAGTATTTT. As protein: CASSSYRADTQYF.

V usage is TRBV29-1 and J usage is TRBJ2-5; weak D call: TRBD1 (6 bases). The CDR3 totals 12 residues. Germline V CDR1 and CDR2: SQVTM, ANQGSEA. V was clipped by 3 bases and J by 4 bases, with 9 bases between them. The CDR3 is CSVEKGGETQYF. In DNA, the CDR3 is TGCAGCGTTGAGAAAGGGGGAGAGACCCAGTACTTC.

This sequence joins TRBV18 and TRBJ1-5; D gene uncertain. This CDR3 is 13 amino acids long. Germline values: CDR1 KGHSH, CDR2 LQKENI. V lost 3 bases and J lost 6, with 9 bases in between. In DNA, the CDR3 is TGTGCCAGCTCACCCGTAGCGCTTCAGCCCCAGCATTTT. It translates to CASSPVALQPQHF.

The rearrangement links TRBV9 to TRBJ1-4; D remains unclear. Germline V gene sequence: CDR1 SGDLS, CDR2 YYNGEE. The V gene lost 2 bases and the J gene lost 3 bases, with 11 bases spanning the gap. The CDR3 consists of 15 residues. The CDR3 DNA reads TGTGCCAGCAGCGTCGGACGGGGAGCTAATGAAAAACTGTTTTTT. Protein: CASSVGRGANEKLFF.

The chain recombines TRBV5-1 with TRBJ2-7, with 7 bases fitting TRBD1. CDR1 and CDR2 from the germline V gene are SGHRS and YFSETQ. J lost 2 bases, V lost 1 base, and 6 bases had no gene match. There are 15 residues in the CDR3. CDR3 protein: CASSLWPGQTYEQYF. The CDR3 nucleotides read TGCGCCAGCAGCTTGTGGCCGGGACAGACCTACGAGCAGTACTTC.